This T cell receptor beta chain appears in the sequencing data of a study of OX40 agonist ivuxolimab in advanced cancers. At the level of the study: Dosing consisted of intravenous ivuxolimab at 0.01 to 10 mg/kg every 2 weeks. Subjects had a mean age of about 65 years, with a range of 23 to 79; more than 70% were male.

Assay used: immunoSEQ multiplex PCR; TCRdb lists only in-frame clones, some missing. This sample has some 50,000 clones, with approximately 87% found just once. The CDR3 has 15 residues. Per germline, CDR1 SGHDT and CDR2 YYEEEE. The V and J ends lost 3 bases and 0 bases respectively, with 9 bases between them. Patients who had autoimmune disease history or got systemic immunosuppression were left out. Blood sampling was done at baseline, cycle 4 day 1, and cycle 7 day 1. This sequence originates from an adult with an advanced solid tumor such as melanoma, head and neck, liver or kidney cancer. The material was CD4+ or CD8+ T cells sorted from blood, obtained in a trial of the OX40 agonist ivuxolimab. The genes are TRBV5-6 and TRBJ2-2; TRBD1 might be the D (6 bases). CDR3 sequence: CASSWDTTNTGELFF. The CDR3 DNA sequence: TGTGCCAGCAGCTGGGACACGACGAACACCGGGGAGCTGTTTTTT.